This record looks at one TCR beta chain sequence and its context. The antigen is not known. The use of a sample-barcoded 5' primer and a J-beta primer mix characterized a second PCR of about 7 to 12 cycles. TCRdb re-derived calls from the 5' RACE reads in MiXCR, one entry per CDR3 protein. The sample includes 760,000 or so distinct CDR3 sequences, around 25% of them seen just once. V gave up 5 bases and J gave up 12 bases, with 11 bases separating them. The V gene's germline CDR1 is SNHLY and CDR2 FYNNEI. The CDR3 runs to 11 residues. These data come from a study of blood T cells in healthy people across ages. The authors isolated at least 7 million PBMCs per sample. General study findings and limits: Long-lived donors carried more naive CD4+ cells and greater diversity than aged donors.

Separately, the same data were catalogued under a study of T cells of mothers and their children. That publication notes: Researchers put all of the extracted RNA into cDNA synthesis, using around 1.5 ug per 15 ul. Biologically related mothers and children overlapped slightly more than unrelated pairs, a non-significant difference.

Sequencing input: blood. The TCR was taken from a boy between 5 and 17 years old in good health. V usage is TRBV2 and J usage is TRBJ2-1, with D hard to call. The CDR3: CASSLTKGQFF. As DNA, the CDR3 is TGTGCCAGCAGTCTGACCAAAGGGCAGTTCTTC.